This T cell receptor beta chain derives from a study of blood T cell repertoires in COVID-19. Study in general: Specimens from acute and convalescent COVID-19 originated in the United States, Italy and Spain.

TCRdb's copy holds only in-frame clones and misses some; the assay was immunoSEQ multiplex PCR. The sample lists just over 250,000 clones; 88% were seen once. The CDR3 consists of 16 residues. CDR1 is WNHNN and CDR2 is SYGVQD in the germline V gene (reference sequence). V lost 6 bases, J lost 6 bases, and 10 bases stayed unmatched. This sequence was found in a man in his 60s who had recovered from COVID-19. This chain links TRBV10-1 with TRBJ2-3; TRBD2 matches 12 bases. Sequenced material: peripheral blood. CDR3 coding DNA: TGCGCCAGCAGCCAGACTAGCGGGGGACCGACGGATACGCAGTATTTT. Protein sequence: CASSQTSGGPTDTQYF.